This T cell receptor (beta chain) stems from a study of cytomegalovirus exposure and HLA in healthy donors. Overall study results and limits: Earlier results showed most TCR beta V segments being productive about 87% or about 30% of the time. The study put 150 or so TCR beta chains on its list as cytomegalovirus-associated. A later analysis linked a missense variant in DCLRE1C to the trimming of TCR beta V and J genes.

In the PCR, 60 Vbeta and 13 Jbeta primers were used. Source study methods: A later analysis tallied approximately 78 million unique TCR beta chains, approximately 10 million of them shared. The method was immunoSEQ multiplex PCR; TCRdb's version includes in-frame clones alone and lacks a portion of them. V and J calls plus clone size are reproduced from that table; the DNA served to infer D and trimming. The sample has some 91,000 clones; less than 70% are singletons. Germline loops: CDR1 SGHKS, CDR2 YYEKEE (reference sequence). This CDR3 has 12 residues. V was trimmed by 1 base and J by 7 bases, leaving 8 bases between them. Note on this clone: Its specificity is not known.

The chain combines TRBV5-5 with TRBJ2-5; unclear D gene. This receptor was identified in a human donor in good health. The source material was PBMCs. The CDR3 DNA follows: TGTGCCAGCAGCTTGAGCGTGAGGACCCAGTACTTC. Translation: CASSLSVRTQYF.